The 23 T cell receptor beta chains in this list originate from one sample, sequenced in a study of human T cells and chemical hapten exposure. The time point here: patch test 2, 6 weeks after DPC sensitization. This sample's treatment: therapeutic diphenylcyclopropenone sensitization with weekly scalp DPC. TCRdb re-analysed the RACE reads in MiXCR, keeping a single row per CDR3 protein. Among about 400,000 distinct CDR3 sequences listed, about 6% were seen once. The input for sequencing was whole blood, taken in connection with sensitization to the hapten diphenylcyclopropenone (DPC). These receptors were obtained from a woman between 18 and 29 years old with alopecia areata. Some clones in this sample may be carry-over from other donors' samples.

This clonotype occurred a few times. The chain carries TRBV7-8 and TRBJ2-4; either TRBD1 or TRBD2 may supply D (5 bases each). CDR3 size: 16 residues. CDR1 is SGHVS and CDR2 is FQNEAQ in the germline V gene. The V and J ends lost 1 base and 2 bases respectively, with 12 bases between them. DNA of the CDR3: TGTGCCAGCAGCTTAGTGGGTATGGGACCCAAAAACATTCAGTACTTC. Translation: CASSLVGMGPKNIQYF.

This clonotype was detected a few times. V and J are TRBV15 and TRBJ1-2, with 7 bases lining up with TRBD1. CDR3 length: 15 residues. V shed 4 bases and J 8 bases; nucleotides not matched to a gene: 13. Germline CDR1 reads LNHNV; CDR2 reads YYDKDF (reference sequence). CDR3 DNA sequence: TGTGCCACCAGCACTTTAGGACAGGATCCTCAGGGCTACACCTTC. It specifies CATSTLGQDPQGYTF.

This rearrangement joins TRBV6-5 to TRBJ2-3; 12 positions agree with TRBD1. Per germline, CDR1 MNHEY and CDR2 SVGAGI. J lost 8 bases, V lost 5 bases, and 11 bases had no gene match. The CDR3 runs to 16 residues. CDR3 sequence: CASSPPGQGAVSTQYF. For the CDR3, the DNA is TGTGCCAGCAGTCCCCCGGGACAGGGGGCTGTTAGTACGCAGTATTTT.

The rearrangement uses TRBV6-2 or TRBV6-3 and TRBJ1-1, with TRBD1 matching 10 bases. This CDR3 is 14 amino acids long. Looked up from germline, CDR1 is MNHEY and CDR2 is SVGEGT. Trimming removed 5 bases from V and 8 bases from J; junction bases left unmatched: 8. The CDR3 nucleotides are TGTGCCAGCAGTGCCTATGACAGGGGGCCGGAAGCTTTCTTT. It encodes CASSAYDRGPEAFF.

This clonotype was recorded many times. V gene TRBV7-2 combines with J gene TRBJ1-2; D is undetermined. In germline, CDR1 is SGHTA, CDR2 FQGNSA. The CDR3 is made up of 16 amino acids. V dropped 5 bases and J dropped 8 bases, with 24 bases sitting between them. The CDR3 coding sequence is TGTGCCAGCAGCCCCCGAAGGGTGACGGGGATAGGGGGCTACACCTTC. Encoded protein: CASSPRRVTGIGGYTF.

This clonotype was found many times. The J gene is TRBJ2-1, the V gene TRBV7-2, with TRBD1 identical over 7 bases. The CDR3 length is 14 residues. Germline V CDR1 and CDR2: SGHTA, FQGNSA. Trimming took 4 bases from V and 8 from J; bases not matched to a gene: 8. The CDR3 DNA is TGTGCCAGCAGCTCGCAGACAGGGCCGGATGAGCAGTTCTTC. Translation: CASSSQTGPDEQFF.

The CDR3 loop reads CSARDHLGLRGHQPQHF. CDR3 coding DNA: TGCAGTGCTAGAGATCATTTAGGCCTAAGGGGCCATCAGCCCCAGCATTTT. This rearrangement joins TRBV20-1 to TRBJ1-5; D may be TRBD1 (5 bases). Looked up from germline, CDR1 is DFQATT and CDR2 is SNEGSKA (reference sequence). Trimming pared 0 bases from V and 5 bases from J, leaving 20 bases between. There are 17 residues in the CDR3.

This chain connects TRBV9 to TRBJ1-5; D not resolved. Germline assignment: CDR1 SGDLS and CDR2 YYNGEE. V shed 3 bases and J shed 1 base, with 8 bases lying between them. The CDR3 sequence is 14 residues long. In nucleotides, the CDR3 is TGTGCCAGCAGCGCCCCGCCGAGCAATCAGCCCCAGCATTTT. This translates into CASSAPPSNQPQHF.

This clonotype was detected ten times or more. The chain employs TRBV5-4 and TRBJ1-1; a possible D gene is TRBD1 (5 bases). Trimming took off 0 bases at V and 5 bases at J, with 11 bases between the two ends. The CDR3 has 14 amino acids. In germline, CDR1 is SGHNT, CDR2 YYREEE (reference sequence). CDR3 protein: CASSLVGTWTEAFF. The CDR3 region has the DNA TGTGCCAGCAGCTTGGTGGGGACGTGGACTGAAGCTTTCTTT.

This clonotype was seen many times. The CDR3 is CASSPQDGDYGYTF. CDR3 in DNA: TGTGCCAGCAGTCCCCAGGACGGAGACTATGGCTACACCTTC. The V gene is TRBV12-3 or TRBV12-4, the J gene TRBJ1-2, with D hard to call. Trimming pared 5 bases from V and 3 bases from J, leaving 13 bases between. This CDR3 spans 14 amino acids.

The table lists this clonotype with a few counts. CDR3 sequence reads: CASSLGGRQVTEAFF. The CDR3 DNA reads TGTGCCAGCAGCTTAGGGGGGAGGCAGGTCACTGAAGCTTTCTTT. This sequence joins TRBV7-8 and TRBJ1-1, with TRBD1 as a possible D gene (5 bases). This CDR3 comprises 15 residues. Deletions cut 1 base from V and 4 bases from J, with 13 bases between. CDR1 and CDR2 (germline): SGHVS, FQNEAQ.

This clonotype was seen repeatedly, ten times or more. The chain links TRBV12-3 or TRBV12-4 to TRBJ2-7; TRBD2 matches at 7 bases. The CDR3 has 14 residues. Trimming at V came to 8 bases and at J to 0 bases, leaving 7 bases not matched to a gene. CDR3 coding DNA: TGTGCCAGCCGTTCGGGGGGAAGCTCCTACGAGCAGTACTTC. It yields the protein CASRSGGSSYEQYF.

This clonotype has a handful of counts. The CDR3 DNA follows: TGTGCCAGCAGTCCCCTCCAGGACGGTAACACTGAAGCTTTCTTT. Translation: CASSPLQDGNTEAFF. The rearrangement uses TRBV28 and TRBJ1-1, with no clear D. The V and J ends lost 5 bases and 2 bases respectively, with 15 bases between them. The CDR3 consists of 15 residues. Germline V gene sequence: CDR1 MDHEN, CDR2 SYDVKM.

This clonotype was detected many times. The genes are TRBV7-2 and TRBJ1-1, with a possible D match to TRBD1 (6 bases). From germline, CDR1 is SGHTA and CDR2 FQGNSA. V lost 1 base, J lost 4 bases, and 13 bases lay in between. The CDR3 has 15 residues. CDR3 sequence (DNA): TGTGCCAGCAGCTTAGAGGGGGGAGGGCTCACTGAAGCTTTCTTT. It translates to CASSLEGGGLTEAFF.

The gene calls are TRBV28 and TRBJ2-3; 9 positions match TRBD1. V lost 2 bases to trimming and J lost 0 bases; unmatched junction nucleotides: 3. CDR3 length: 16 amino acids. Germline assignment: CDR1 MDHEN and CDR2 SYDVKM. CDR3 sequence: CASSLMGQGSTDTQYF. The CDR3 DNA sequence: TGTGCCAGCAGTTTAATGGGACAGGGTAGCACAGATACGCAGTATTTT.

This clonotype showed up many times. The gene calls are TRBV9 and TRBJ2-7; 7 nucleotides agree with TRBD2. Germline V gene sequence: CDR1 SGDLS, CDR2 YYNGEE. This CDR3 is built from 12 residues. Unmatched junction bases numbered 4, after V lost 4 bases and J lost 6 bases. Written as DNA, the CDR3 is TGTGCCAGCAGCTACCCGGGGGGCGAGCAGTACTTC. Its protein is CASSYPGGEQYF.

The chain has TRBV4-1 and TRBJ2-5; possibly TRBD1 for D (5 bases). Germline CDR1 and CDR2: MGHRA and YSYEKL. The CDR3 is 16 amino acids. Deletions cut 0 bases from V and 2 bases from J, with 13 bases between. CDR3: CASSQEFRRQQETQYF. CDR3 in DNA: TGCGCCAGCAGCCAAGAGTTTCGTAGACAGCAAGAGACCCAGTACTTC.

The genes are TRBV6-2 or TRBV6-3 and TRBJ1-2; D call uncertain. V was trimmed by 6 bases and J by 4 bases, leaving 6 bases between them. Germline CDR1 reads MNHEY; CDR2 reads SVGEGT. This CDR3 has 11 amino acids. The CDR3 sequence is CASRFTYGYTF. CDR3 nucleotides: TGTGCCAGCAGGTTTACCTATGGCTACACCTTC.

The CDR3 is CSAERDRGYEQYF. CDR3 sequence (DNA): TGCAGTGCTGAGAGGGACAGGGGGTACGAGCAGTACTTC. The chain joins TRBV20-1 to TRBJ2-7; 11 bases match TRBD1. V lost 5 bases to trimming and J lost 4 bases; unmatched junction nucleotides: 4. CDR3 length: 13 residues. Germline V gene sequence: CDR1 DFQATT, CDR2 SNEGSKA (reference sequence).

The sample holds a few counts of this clonotype. This chain joins TRBV14 and TRBJ1-6, with D possibly matching TRBD1 (5 bases). Germline loops: CDR1 SGHDN, CDR2 FVKESK. Trimming removed 4 bases from V and 9 bases from J, with 13 bases in between. There are 14 residues in the CDR3. The CDR3 protein is CASSLLEGSSPLHF. CDR3 DNA: TGTGCCAGCAGCCTCCTGGAGGGGAGTTCACCCCTCCACTTT.

For this clonotype: A much larger clone differs from this one at a single base, so this may be a read error. V gene TRBV7-3 combines with J gene TRBJ1-1, with D maybe TRBD1 (5 bases). Germline V gene data show CDR1 as SGHTA and CDR2 as FQGTGA. The CDR3 covers 14 residues. The CDR3 DNA follows: TGTGCCAGCATCTTAACAACAGGGAACACTGAAGCTTTCTTT. Protein sequence: CASILTTGNTEAFF.

In its sample, this clonotype was seen a few times. The J gene is TRBJ2-1, the V gene TRBV3-1; TRBD1 matches at 8 bases. Germline values: CDR1 LGHDT, CDR2 YNNKEL (reference sequence). CDR3 size: 16 residues. V shed 4 bases and J 4 bases; nucleotides not matched to a gene: 9. For the CDR3, the DNA is TGTGCCAGCAGCCGTAGCGGACAGGGTTATTACAATGAGCAGTTCTTC. Translated, it gives CASSRSGQGYYNEQFF.

A few counts support this clonotype. The chain joins TRBV7-8 to TRBJ2-3; D remains unclear. The CDR3 is 15 amino acids. Germline CDR1 reads SGHVS; CDR2 reads FQNEAQ. With 4 bases removed from V and 0 bases from J, the gap between germline ends came to 11 bases. Written as DNA, the CDR3 is TGTGCCAGCAGCTCGGACGGCTCTAGCACAGATACGCAGTATTTT. It translates to CASSSDGSSTDTQYF.